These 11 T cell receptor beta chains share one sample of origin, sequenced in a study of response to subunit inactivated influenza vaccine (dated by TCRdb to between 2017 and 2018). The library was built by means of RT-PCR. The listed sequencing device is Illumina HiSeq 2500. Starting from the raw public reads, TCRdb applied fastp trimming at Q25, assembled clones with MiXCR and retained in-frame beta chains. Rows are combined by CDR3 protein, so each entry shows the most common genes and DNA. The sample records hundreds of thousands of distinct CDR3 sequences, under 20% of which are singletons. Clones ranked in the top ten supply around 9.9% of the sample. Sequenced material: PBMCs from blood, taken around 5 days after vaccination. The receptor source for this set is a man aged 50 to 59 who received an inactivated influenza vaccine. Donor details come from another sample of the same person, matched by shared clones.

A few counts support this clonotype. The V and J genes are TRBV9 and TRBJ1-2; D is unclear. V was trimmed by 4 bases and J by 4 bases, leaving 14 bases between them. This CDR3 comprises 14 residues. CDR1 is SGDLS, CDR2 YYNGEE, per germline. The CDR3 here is CASSPSRLSYGYTF. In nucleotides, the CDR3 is TGTGCCAGCAGCCCCAGCCGTCTTAGCTATGGCTACACCTTC. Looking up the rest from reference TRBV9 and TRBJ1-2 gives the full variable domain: DSGVTQTPKHLITATGQRVTLRCSPRSGDLSVYWYQQSLDQGLQFLIQYYNGEERAKGNILERFSAQQFPDLHSELNLSSLELGDSALYFCASSPSRLSYGYTFGSGTRLTVV.

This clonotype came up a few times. This CDR3 reads CASSLGDSRQEQYF. As DNA, the CDR3 is TGCGCCAGCAGCTTGGGGGACAGCAGGCAGGAGCAGTACTTC. The J gene is TRBJ2-7, the V gene TRBV5-1; 7 positions agree with TRBD1. There are 14 residues in the CDR3. The junction had 7 bases not matched to a gene; V was cut back by 0 bases and J by 7 bases. Germline-derived CDR1 and CDR2 are SGHRS and YFSETQ.

The DNA for the CDR3 is TGTGCCAGCAGCGTGACCCTACCGGGGGAGACCCAGTACTTC. Its translation: CASSVTLPGETQYF. The J gene is TRBJ2-5, the V gene TRBV7-2; perhaps TRBD2 as D (5 bases). V was shortened by 5 bases and J by 5 bases, with 15 bases between the two germline ends. Germline V lookup: CDR1 SGHTA, CDR2 FQGNSA. This CDR3 is built from 14 residues. Full variable domain (outside the CDR3, taken from reference TRBV7-2 and TRBJ2-5): GAGVSQSPSNKVTEKGKDVELRCDPISGHTALYWYRQSLGQGLEFLIYFQGNSAPDKSGLPSDRFSAERTGGSVSTLTIQRTQQEDSAVYLCASSVTLPGETQYFGPGTRLLVL.

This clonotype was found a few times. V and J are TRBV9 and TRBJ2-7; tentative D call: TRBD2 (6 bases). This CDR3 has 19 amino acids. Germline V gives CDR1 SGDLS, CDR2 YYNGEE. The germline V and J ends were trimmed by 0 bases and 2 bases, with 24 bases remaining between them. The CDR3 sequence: CASSVGWAGGSGSPYEQYF. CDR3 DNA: TGTGCCAGCAGCGTAGGCTGGGCGGGCGGAAGCGGGTCTCCCTACGAGCAGTACTTC.

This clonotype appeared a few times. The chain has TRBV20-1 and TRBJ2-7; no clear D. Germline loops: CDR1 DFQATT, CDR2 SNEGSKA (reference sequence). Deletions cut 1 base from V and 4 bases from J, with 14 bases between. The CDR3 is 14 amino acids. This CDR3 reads CSARVHGRVYEQYF. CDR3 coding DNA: TGCAGTGCTAGAGTCCACGGACGGGTATACGAGCAGTACTTC.

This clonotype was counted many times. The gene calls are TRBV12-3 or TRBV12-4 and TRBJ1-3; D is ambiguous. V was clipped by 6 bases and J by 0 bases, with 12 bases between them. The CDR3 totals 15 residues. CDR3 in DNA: TGTGCCAGCAGGACAACGACCCACTCTGGAAACACCATATATTTT. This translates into CASRTTTHSGNTIYF.

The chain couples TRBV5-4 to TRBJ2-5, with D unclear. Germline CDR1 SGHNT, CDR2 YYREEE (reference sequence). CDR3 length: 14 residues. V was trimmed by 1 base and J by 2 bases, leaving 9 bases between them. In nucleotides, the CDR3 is TGTGCCAGCAGCTTGCCGACTCTTCAAGAGACCCAGTACTTC. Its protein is CASSLPTLQETQYF.

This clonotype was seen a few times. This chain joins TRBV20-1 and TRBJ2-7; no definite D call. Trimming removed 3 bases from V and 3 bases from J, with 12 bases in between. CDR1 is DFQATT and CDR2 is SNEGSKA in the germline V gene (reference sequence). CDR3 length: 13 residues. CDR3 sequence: CSASSVRNYEQYF. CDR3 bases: TGCAGTGCTAGTAGTGTCAGAAACTACGAGCAGTACTTC.

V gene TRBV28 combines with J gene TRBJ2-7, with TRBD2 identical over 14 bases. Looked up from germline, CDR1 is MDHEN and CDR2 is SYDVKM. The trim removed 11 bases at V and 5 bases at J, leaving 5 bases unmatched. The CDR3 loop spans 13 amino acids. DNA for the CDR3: TGTGCCGGAGGGACTAGCGGGAGAGACGAGCAGTACTTC. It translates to CAGGTSGRDEQYF.

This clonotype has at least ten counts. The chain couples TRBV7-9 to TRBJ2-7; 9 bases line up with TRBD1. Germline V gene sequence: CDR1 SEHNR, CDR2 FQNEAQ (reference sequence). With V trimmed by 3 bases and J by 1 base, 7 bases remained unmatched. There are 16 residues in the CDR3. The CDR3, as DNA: TGTGCCAGCAGCTTTGGTTTAGGACAGGGGTCCTACGAGCAGTACTTC. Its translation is CASSFGLGQGSYEQYF.

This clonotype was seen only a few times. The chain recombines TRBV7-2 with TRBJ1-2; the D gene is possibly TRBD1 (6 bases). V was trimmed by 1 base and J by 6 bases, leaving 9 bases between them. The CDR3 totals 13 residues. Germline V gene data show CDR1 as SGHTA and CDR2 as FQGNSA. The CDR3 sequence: CASSLDGGHGYTF. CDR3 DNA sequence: TGTGCCAGCAGCTTAGACGGGGGGCATGGCTACACCTTC.